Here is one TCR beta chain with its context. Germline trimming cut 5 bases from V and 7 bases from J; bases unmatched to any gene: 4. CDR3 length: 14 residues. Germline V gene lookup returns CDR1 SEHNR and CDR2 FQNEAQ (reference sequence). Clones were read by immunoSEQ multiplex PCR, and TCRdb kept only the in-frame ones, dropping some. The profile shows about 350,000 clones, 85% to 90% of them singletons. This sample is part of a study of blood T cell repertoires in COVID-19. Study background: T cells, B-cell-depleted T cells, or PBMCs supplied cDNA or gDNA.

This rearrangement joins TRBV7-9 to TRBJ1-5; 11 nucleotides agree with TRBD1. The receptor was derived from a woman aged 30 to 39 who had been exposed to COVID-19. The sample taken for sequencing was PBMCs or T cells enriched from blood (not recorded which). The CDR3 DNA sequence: TGTGCCAGCAGCCCGGGACAGGGGGAACAGCCCCAGCATTTT. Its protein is CASSPGQGEQPQHF.